The TCR beta chain under discussion was sequenced for a study of blood T cell repertoires in COVID-19. The wider study: The study drew acute and convalescent COVID-19 samples from the United States, Italy and Spain.

In the original workflow: It was from reference gene primer amplification that nucleated cell counts were estimated. This table comes from immunoSEQ multiplex PCR, and its TCRdb copy is limited to in-frame clones, with some not included. The V and J calls and the clone size are those of that table, but D and trimming were determined from the DNA. The sample carries about 230,000 clones, around 89% recorded once. Seattle's cohort entered during active infection and was followed longitudinally. The CDR3 is made up of 14 amino acids. CDR1 is MDHEN, CDR2 SYDVKM, per germline. After removal of 6 bases from V and 7 bases from J, the junction contained 7 bases not matched to a gene. This clone was seen just once.

Sequences were obtained from peripheral blood. V usage is TRBV28 and J usage is TRBJ1-3; TRBD1 agrees at 9 bases. The TCR comes from a man aged 25 to 45 with COVID-19, enrolled during active disease. Here the CDR3 reads CASRRPGTGNTIYF. CDR3 nucleotides: TGTGCCAGCAGACGTCCCGGGACAGGGAACACCATATATTTT.